The 27 T cell receptor beta chains in this list originate from one sample, sequenced in a study of regulatory T cells in long-lasting Graves disease. CDR3 regions were amplified by Arm-PCR using iRepertoire HTBI primers to build TCR beta libraries. One entry per CDR3 protein results from TCRdb running MiXCR on the multiplex PCR reads. The sample records a few hundred thousand distinct CDR3 sequences, roughly 24% being singletons. The time point was: persistent/refractory GD, antithyroid drugs over 5 years with positive TRAb. PBMCs provided the RNA from which the TCR library was made. Sequenced material: peripheral blood mononuclear cells (PBMCs), taken when the disease was refractory, from a patient treated with antithyroid drugs. The receptors originated from a woman aged 40 to 55 with Graves disease.

The chain uses TRBV12-5 and TRBJ2-7; perhaps TRBD1 as D (6 bases). From germline, CDR1 is LGHNT and CDR2 FRNRAP. The CDR3 has 15 residues. The V and J ends lost 0 bases and 2 bases respectively, with 11 bases between them. The CDR3 loop reads CASGLVSGETYEQYF. In nucleotides, the CDR3 is TGTGCTAGTGGTTTGGTATCAGGGGAGACCTACGAGCAGTACTTC.

The V and J genes are TRBV6-1 and TRBJ2-3, with D possibly matching TRBD2 (6 bases). This CDR3 spans 16 amino acids. Between the trimmed V and J ends, which lost 2 bases and 0 bases, there was a span of 12 bases. Per germline, CDR1 MNHNS and CDR2 SASEGT. The CDR3, as DNA: TGTGCCAGCAGTGAACGGGGACTCGGTAGCACAGATACGCAGTATTTT. Translating gives CASSERGLGSTDTQYF.

In its sample, this clonotype was seen many times. The rearrangement joins TRBV28 to TRBJ2-7; D gene uncertain. The CDR3 has 13 amino acids. V lost 4 bases and J lost 8, with 15 bases in between. The germline gives CDR1 MDHEN, CDR2 SYDVKM. CDR3 amino acids: CASSSTSPLKQYF. CDR3 in DNA: TGTGCCAGCAGTTCGACCTCCCCTCTCAAGCAGTACTTC. Supplemented by reference TRBV28 and TRBJ2-7, the full variable domain reads DVKVTQSSRYLVKRTGEKVFLECVQDMDHENMFWYRQDPGLGLRLIYFSYDVKMKEKGDIPEGYSVSREKKERFSLILESASTNQTSMYLCASSSTSPLKQYFGPGTRLTVT.

The V and J genes are TRBV5-1 and TRBJ1-1; D not certain. The CDR3 runs to 13 residues. Trimming pared 4 bases from V and 2 bases from J, leaving 9 bases between. Germline values: CDR1 SGHRS, CDR2 YFSETQ. The DNA for the CDR3 is TGCGCCAGCAGCCCAAGCCCCAACACTGAAGCTTTCTTT. It is translated as CASSPSPNTEAFF.

This clonotype occurred many times. The chain uses TRBV2 and TRBJ1-1; weak D call: TRBD1 (5 bases). Germline CDR1 SNHLY, CDR2 FYNNEI. V shed 5 bases and J shed 4 bases, with 17 bases lying between them. The CDR3 runs 15 residues. CDR3 nucleotide sequence: TGTGCCAGCAGTCAGGACGGGGGAAAGGGCACTGAAGCTTTCTTT. It codes for CASSQDGGKGTEAFF.

In this sample, this clonotype turned up many times. This chain connects TRBV2 to TRBJ1-1, with 7 bases aligning to TRBD1. The CDR3 length is 13 residues. V shed 6 bases, J shed 6 bases, and the junction held 7 bases outside the gene matches. Looked up from germline, CDR1 is SNHLY and CDR2 is FYNNEI. Here the CDR3 reads CASRMTGTSEAFF. The DNA for the CDR3 is TGTGCCAGCAGGATGACAGGGACTTCTGAAGCTTTCTTT.

On this clonotype: A read error may explain this, as a much larger clone is one base away. This chain links TRBV6-1 with TRBJ1-5, with 7 bases lining up with TRBD1. The junction had 3 bases not matched to a gene; V was cut back by 5 bases and J by 2 bases. The CDR3 loop spans 14 amino acids. CDR1 and CDR2 (germline): MNHNS, SASEGT. CDR3 sequence: CASSKGQCNQPQHF. The CDR3 DNA reads as TGTGCCAGCAGTAAGGGACAGTGCAATCAGCCCCAGCATTTT.

In its sample, this clonotype was seen many times. The chain carries TRBV5-1 and TRBJ2-7; tentatively, D is TRBD2 (6 bases). The CDR3 has 14 residues. V lost 4 bases to trimming and J lost 4 bases, with 15 bases between them. CDR1 is SGHRS, CDR2 YFSETQ, per germline. DNA of the CDR3: TGCGCCAGCAGCATGGGGGGAGATGGGTACGAGCAGTACTTC. Translation gives CASSMGGDGYEQYF.

This clonotype has at least ten counts. CDR3 residues: CASSPRRNRGPSKQYF. The CDR3 DNA follows: TGTGCCAGCAGTCCCCGTCGAAACAGGGGGCCTTCCAAGCAGTACTTC. This chain connects TRBV28 to TRBJ2-7, with 9 bases identical to TRBD1. The CDR3 runs 16 residues. CDR1 is MDHEN, CDR2 SYDVKM, per germline. V shed 5 bases and J 8 bases; nucleotides not matched to a gene: 16. The entire variable domain, with the rest obtained from reference TRBV28 and TRBJ2-7, is as follows: DVKVTQSSRYLVKRTGEKVFLECVQDMDHENMFWYRQDPGLGLRLIYFSYDVKMKEKGDIPEGYSVSREKKERFSLILESASTNQTSMYLCASSPRRNRGPSKQYFGPGTRLTVT.

This clonotype was seen repeatedly, ten times or more. The genes are TRBV11-1 and TRBJ1-1; D possibly corresponds to TRBD1 (5 bases). The CDR3 runs to 16 residues. Per the germline V gene, CDR1 is SGHAT and CDR2 is FQDESV (reference sequence). Trimming stripped 5 bases from V and 2 bases from J, with 18 bases between. The CDR3 is CASSRGGERFNTEAFF. The CDR3, as DNA: TGTGCCAGCAGCCGAGGAGGGGAGAGGTTTAACACTGAAGCTTTCTTT.

This clonotype was seen repeatedly, ten times or more. The rearrangement uses TRBV10-3 and TRBJ1-5, with a weak D call TRBD1 (5 bases). Germline lookup yields CDR1 ENHRY and CDR2 SYGVKD. Deletions cut 1 base from V and 1 base from J, with 14 bases between. The length of the CDR3 is 17 residues. This chain's CDR3 is CAISEFLSGGSNQPQHF. The CDR3 bases are TGTGCCATCAGTGAGTTCCTAAGTGGGGGAAGCAATCAGCCCCAGCATTTT.

CDR3 amino acids: CASSPLTPYEQYF. CDR3 coding DNA: TGTGCCAGCAGTCCCCTTACTCCCTACGAGCAGTACTTC. The chain recombines TRBV27 with TRBJ2-7; D not resolved. The V gene lost 5 bases and the J gene lost 2 bases, with 10 bases spanning the gap. Germline V CDR1 and CDR2: MNHEY, SMNVEV (reference sequence). The CDR3 is 13 residues long.

For the CDR3, the DNA is TGTGCCAGCAGCTTAAGCGGGACTATCTCAGATACGCAGTATTTT. Protein: CASSLSGTISDTQYF. The rearrangement uses TRBV7-3 and TRBJ2-3, with TRBD2 matching over 7 bases. Germline assignment: CDR1 SGHTA and CDR2 FQGTGA. CDR3 length equals 15 residues. The V gene end was trimmed by 1 base and the J gene end by 4 bases; junction bases not matched to a gene: 5. Supplemented by reference TRBV7-3 and TRBJ2-3, the full variable domain reads GAGVSQTPSNKVTEKGKYVELRCDPISGHTALYWYRQSLGQGPEFLIYFQGTGAADDSGLPNDRFFAVRPEGSVSTLKIQRTERGDSAVYLCASSLSGTISDTQYFGPGTRLTVL.

This clonotype came up a few times. V gene TRBV5-1 combines with J gene TRBJ2-7, with D perhaps matching TRBD1 (5 bases). Germline CDR1 is SGHRS and CDR2 is YFSETQ. The germline V and J ends were trimmed by 0 bases and 4 bases, with 17 bases remaining between them. The CDR3 has 16 residues. CDR3 amino acids: CASSLGPFLTVYEQYF. DNA of the CDR3: TGCGCCAGCAGCTTGGGGCCCTTTTTGACAGTATACGAGCAGTACTTC.

The table lists this clonotype with a few counts. The gene calls are TRBV14 and TRBJ1-6, with D uncertain. CDR1 is SGHDN, CDR2 FVKESK, per germline. This CDR3 has 11 amino acids. V was trimmed by 4 bases and J by 13 bases, leaving 8 bases between them. The CDR3 coding sequence is TGTGCCAGCAGCCGCGGATGGCCCCTCCACTTT. Amino acids: CASSRGWPLHF.

The chain recombines TRBV15 with TRBJ2-3; possibly TRBD2 for D (5 bases). The CDR3 loop spans 14 amino acids. Trimming took 1 base from V and 4 from J, leaving 9 bases between them. Germline assignment: CDR1 LNHNV and CDR2 YYDKDF (reference sequence). CDR3 DNA sequence: TGTGCCACCAGCAGAGTATCGGGATCAGATACGCAGTATTTT. Its protein product is CATSRVSGSDTQYF.

This clonotype was found a few times. The rearrangement uses TRBV10-3 and TRBJ2-4, with D perhaps TRBD1 or TRBD2 (6 bases each). Between the trimmed V and J ends, which lost 3 bases and 0 bases, there was a span of 9 bases. CDR1 is ENHRY, CDR2 SYGVKD, per germline. This CDR3 contains 15 residues. CDR3 nucleotide sequence: TGTGCCATCAGTGAAGGGGGGACAGCCAAAAACATTCAGTACTTC. This encodes CAISEGGTAKNIQYF.

This chain links TRBV12-3 or TRBV12-4 with TRBJ1-6; D gene ambiguous. The CDR3 is 12 amino acids. Trimming cost V 3 bases and J 10 bases, with 7 bases left between them. The CDR3 protein is CASSFQRSPLHF. In DNA form, the CDR3 reads TGTGCCAGCAGTTTTCAAAGGTCACCCCTCCACTTT.

This clonotype showed up many times. The J gene is TRBJ2-7, the V gene TRBV28, with a weak D call TRBD1 (6 bases). Germline V CDR1 and CDR2: MDHEN, SYDVKM. The V end lost 3 bases, the J end lost 0 bases, and 12 bases lay between the germline ends. The CDR3 totals 15 residues. For the CDR3, the DNA is TGTGCCAGCAGTTTTGCCGGGACACCCTCCTACGAGCAGTACTTC. This translates into CASSFAGTPSYEQYF.

This chain connects TRBV4-1 to TRBJ1-1, with D tentatively TRBD1 (6 bases). Germline V gene lookup returns CDR1 MGHRA and CDR2 YSYEKL. Trimming took 2 bases from V and 4 from J, leaving 23 bases between them. This CDR3 spans 18 amino acids. Written as DNA, the CDR3 is TGCGCCAGCAGCCAATTAACGGGCGGTGGGGGCAAAGGCACTGAAGCTTTCTTT. This encodes CASSQLTGGGGKGTEAFF.

The table lists this clonotype with many counts. The rearrangement joins TRBV28 to TRBJ2-5; 7 nucleotides match TRBD1. Germline lookup yields CDR1 MDHEN and CDR2 SYDVKM. The trim removed 3 bases at V and 1 base at J, leaving 17 bases unmatched. The CDR3 has 19 amino acids. CDR3 nucleotide sequence: TGTGCCAGCAGTTTCCCTGCAAGAGTCGGGGACAGCGTCCAAGAGACCCAGTACTTC. This codes for CASSFPARVGDSVQETQYF.

This clonotype was recorded many times. The chain carries TRBV10-2 and TRBJ2-5; the D gene is possibly TRBD2 (6 bases). The CDR3 is 13 residues long. Per germline, CDR1 WSHSY and CDR2 SAAADI. Trimming took off 8 bases at V and 5 bases at J, with 15 bases between the two ends. The CDR3 loop reads CASSWGLLETQYF. CDR3 bases: TGCGCCAGCTCGTGGGGACTTTTGGAGACCCAGTACTTC.

The rearrangement joins TRBV4-2 to TRBJ1-5, with unresolved D. V was trimmed by 0 bases and J by 9 bases, leaving 6 bases between them. From germline, CDR1 is LGHNA and CDR2 YNFKEQ. This CDR3 region has 12 residues. The CDR3 DNA follows: TGTGCCAGCAGCCAAGAGGAGGGGCCCCAGCATTTT. Translating it yields CASSQEEGPQHF.

The chain combines TRBV28 with TRBJ2-1; 11 nucleotides agree with TRBD2. Per germline, CDR1 MDHEN and CDR2 SYDVKM. The CDR3 spans 15 residues. The V gene end was trimmed by 6 bases and the J gene end by 8 bases; junction bases not matched to a gene: 9. Here the CDR3 DNA reads TGTGCCAGCAGCATAGCGGGAGGGCCTCGGGATGAGCAGTTCTTC. Translating it yields CASSIAGGPRDEQFF.

The chain employs TRBV6-1 and TRBJ1-1; D perhaps matches TRBD1 (5 bases). CDR3 length: 13 residues. Germline values: CDR1 MNHNS, CDR2 SASEGT. V lost 7 bases and J 1 base, leaving 10 bases between the germline ends. CDR3 sequence reads: CASKHRQNTEAFF. The DNA of the CDR3 is TGTGCCAGCAAGCACAGGCAGAACACTGAAGCTTTCTTT.

The table lists this clonotype with many counts. The rearrangement joins TRBV2 to TRBJ1-5; D is possibly TRBD1 (6 bases). V was shortened by 6 bases and J by 2 bases, with 11 bases between the two germline ends. The CDR3 covers 14 residues. The germline gives CDR1 SNHLY, CDR2 FYNNEI. The CDR3 DNA reads TGTGCCAGCAGCCGGACAGCGGGCAATCAGCCCCAGCATTTT. It translates to CASSRTAGNQPQHF.

This clonotype has a count of ten or more. The rearrangement links TRBV6-1 to TRBJ1-1, with D unclear. Trimming took 2 bases from V and 3 from J, leaving 10 bases between them. This CDR3 contains 14 residues. Germline CDR1 MNHNS, CDR2 SASEGT. CDR3 nucleotides: TGTGCCAGCAGTGAATCGACGTACTACACTGAAGCTTTCTTT. This sequence encodes CASSESTYYTEAFF.